This is a list of T cell receptor beta chains from one sample in a study of cytomegalovirus exposure and HLA in healthy donors. Measured with immunoSEQ multiplex PCR; TCRdb has only the in-frame clones, and not every one. The table lists under 150,000 clones, 70% to 85% of them singletons. The sample comprised PBMCs. The receptors shown here come from a male donor in good health and CMV-seronegative. CDR3s include the opening cysteine and the closing phenylalanine or tryptophan. A D gene is named only where the DNA matches it firmly. Some rows have no size entry. The others give once, few or many, or a class for an expanded clone.

>TRBD1|-|14|TRBJ1-5|TRBV30
TGTGCCTGGGGTAGACAGGGGGCCGGCCAGCCCCAGCATTTT
CAWGRQGAGQPQHF
>-|-|16|TRBJ2-3|TRBV7-3
TGTGCCAGCAGCAACCCTACGGGACTCCGCACAGATACGCAGTATTTT
CASSNPTGLRTDTQYF
>TRBD2|-|15|TRBJ2-1|TRBV28
TGTGCCAGCCGGGGGGGAGGGGGCTCCTACAATGAGCAGTTCTTC
CASRGGGGSYNEQFF
>TRBD2|-|16|TRBJ2-7|TRBV7-9
TGTGCCAGCAGCCCCCAACCTAGCGGGAGGGCCCGTCAGCAGTACTTC
CASSPQPSGRARQQYF
>-|-|14|TRBJ1-2|TRBV6-4
TGTGCCAGCAGTGAATCGGGAGGGGGCTATGGCTACACCTTC
CASSESGGGYGYTF
>-|-|13|TRBJ1-6|TRBV30
TGTGCCTGGAGTGTTGTATCTGATTCACCCCTCCACTTT
CAWSVVSDSPLHF
>-|-|15|TRBJ2-3|TRBV6-5
TGTGCCAGCAGTAACCTCGCGGGACGTACAGATACGCAGTATTTT
CASSNLAGRTDTQYF
>-|few|13|TRBJ2-7|TRBV28
TGTGCCAGCCTCGACAGACCCTCCTACGAGCAGTACTTC
CASLDRPSYEQYF
>-|-|14|TRBJ1-1|TRBV11-2
TGTGCCAGCAGCTTAGAGGCAATCGGGGAGGAAGCTTTCTTT
CASSLEAIGEEAFF
>TRBD2|-|16|TRBJ2-3|TRBV7-9
TGTGCCAGCAGCGGTCTAGCGGGAGGGAGCACAGATACGCAGTATTTT
CASSGLAGGSTDTQYF
>TRBD1|-|15|TRBJ2-7|TRBV27
TGTGCCAGCAGTTTATCGTTTAGACAGGGCTACGAGCAGTACTTC
CASSLSFRQGYEQYF
>TRBD2|-|17|TRBJ2-3|TRBV28
TGTGCCAGCAGCTCCCATGGGGGGAGGGTCGGCACAGATACGCAGTATTTT
CASSSHGGRVGTDTQYF
>TRBD1|-|15|TRBJ2-3|TRBV5-4
TGTGCCAGCATGAACAGGGGATGGAGCACAGATACGCAGTATTTT
CASMNRGWSTDTQYF
>TRBD2|-|14|TRBJ2-2|TRBV6-5
TGTGCCAGCAGTCGAGCGGGAGCCCCTGGGGAGCTGTTTTTT
CASSRAGAPGELFF
>TRBD2|-|16|TRBJ2-2|TRBV10-3
TGTGCCATCAGTGACGGTAGCGGGAGAGGAACCGGGGAGCTGTTTTTT
CAISDGSGRGTGELFF
>-|-|13|TRBJ2-3|TRBV6-1
TGTGCCGGCGCGGTCGGGTTTGCAGATACGCAGTATTTT
CAGAVGFADTQYF
>-|-|11|TRBJ2-3|TRBV11-2
TGTGCCAGCAGCTTTCAAGATACGCAGTATTTT
CASSFQDTQYF
>TRBD2|-|11|TRBJ2-1|TRBV2
TGTGCCAGCAGTGGGGAGGGTGAGCAGTTCTTC
CASSGEGEQFF
>-|-|13|TRBJ2-7|TRBV10-1
TGCGCCAGCAGTGAGCCGGACAGCTACGAGCAGTACTTC
CASSEPDSYEQYF
>TRBD2|-|14|TRBJ2-1|TRBV2
TGTGCCAGCGTAGGGGGGACTAGTCGGTGGGAGCAGTTCTTC
CASVGGTSRWEQFF
>-|-|14|TRBJ1-5|TRBV12-5
TGTGCTAGTGGTACCCCTTACAGTCAACAGCCCCAGCATTTT
CASGTPYSQQPQHF
>TRBD1|-|16|TRBJ1-3|TRBV28
TGTGCCAGCAGTTTTAGGACAGGGGGCCACAGAAACACCATATATTTT
CASSFRTGGHRNTIYF
>TRBD1|-|12|TRBJ2-7|TRBV5-1
TGCGCCAGCAGCGAGGACAGGGACGAGCAGTACTTC
CASSEDRDEQYF
>TRBD2|-|16|TRBJ2-5|TRBV30
TGTGCCTGGAGTCCGATAGCGGGATCCCCACGGGAGACCCAGTACTTC
CAWSPIAGSPRETQYF
>TRBD2|-|15|TRBJ2-1|TRBV7-2
TGTGCCAGCAGCTCCGGACTAGCGGGAGAGGGTGAGCAGTTCTTC
CASSSGLAGEGEQFF
>-|-|15|TRBJ2-1|TRBV11-2
TGTGCCAGCAGTCCTGGGCCGCAGGGGTTCAATGAGCAGTTCTTC
CASSPGPQGFNEQFF
>-|-|12|TRBJ2-1|TRBV6-6
TGTGCCAGCAGTTTCGGAGACAATGAGCAGTTCTTC
CASSFGDNEQFF
>-|few|15|TRBJ1-3|TRBV19
TGTGCCAGTAGTATTTGGGGCTCCTCTGGAAACACCATATATTTT
CASSIWGSSGNTIYF
>-|-|16|TRBJ1-2|TRBV6-1
TGTGCCAGCAGGGAAAACGGGGAGATGAATCTCTATGGCTACACCTTC
CASRENGEMNLYGYTF
>-|-|13|TRBJ2-1|TRBV7-3
TGTGCCAGCAGCCCCCCAGGGGCCGGTGAGCAGTTCTTC
CASSPPGAGEQFF
>TRBD1|-|15|TRBJ2-1|TRBV19
TGTGCCAGTAGTATCCGGACAGGGGGCATGGATGAGCAGTTCTTC
CASSIRTGGMDEQFF
>-|-|13|TRBJ2-3|TRBV10-3
TGTGCCATCAGTTCCCACCCGGGGGATACGCAGTATTTT
CAISSHPGDTQYF
>-|-|14|TRBJ2-7|TRBV27
TGTGCCAGCAGTTTACGGCAGGGCGGCAACGAGCAGTACTTC
CASSLRQGGNEQYF
>-|-|13|TRBJ2-7|TRBV30
TGTGCCTGGACCCTACGGGGGTCGTACGAGCAGTACTTC
CAWTLRGSYEQYF
>-|few|16|TRBJ2-1|TRBV30
TGTGCCTGGAGTGCACTTCTTAGGGAGAACTACAATGAGCAGTTCTTC
CAWSALLRENYNEQFF
>TRBD1|once|14|TRBJ2-7|TRBV27
TGTGCCAGCAGTGGACAGGGTAATTCCTACGAGCAGTACTTC
CASSGQGNSYEQYF
>-|-|14|TRBJ1-1|TRBV19
TGTGCCAGTAGTCCTGGGGCGGCGAACACTGAAGCTTTCTTT
CASSPGAANTEAFF
>-|-|13|TRBJ2-5|TRBV19
TGTGCCACCCTTAGCGGACCTAGCGAGACCCAGTACTTC
CATLSGPSETQYF
>TRBD1|-|16|TRBJ1-2|TRBV9
TGTGCCAGCAGCGGTCCGGGACAGGGAGTCTTGGGCGGCTACACCTTC
CASSGPGQGVLGGYTF
>-|-|19|TRBJ2-7|TRBV15
TGTGCCACCAGCAGAGATCAGGCCGGAGATTTAGGACAGACCTACGAGCAGTACTTC
CATSRDQAGDLGQTYEQYF
>TRBD2|-|13|TRBJ2-7|TRBV27
TGTGCCAGCAGTCCGGGACTAGCCTACGAGCAGTACTTC
CASSPGLAYEQYF
>-|-|16|TRBJ2-7|TRBV7-8
TGTGCCAGCAGCTTAGCGGAAGGAGGGTGGGAAGACGAGCAGTACTTC
CASSLAEGGWEDEQYF
>TRBD1|-|17|TRBJ1-4|TRBV2
TGTGCCAGCAGGGCACACCAACAGGGGCGAGTAAATGAAAAACTGTTTTTT
CASRAHQQGRVNEKLFF
>-|-|23|TRBJ1-2|TRBV10-3
TGTGCCATCAGTGAGTCGAGCAGGAGGGCAGCTTCATTTCAAGGAATCAGATTCGGTGGCTACACCTTC
CAISESSRRAASFQGIRFGGYTF
>-|-|14|TRBJ2-7|TRBV7-8
TGTGCCAGCAGCTTAGCGCCAGGGTTTTACTTGCAGTACTTC
CASSLAPGFYLQYF
>-|-|14|TRBJ2-2|TRBV30
TGTGCCTGGACCCGCTTTAGATTCACCGGGGAGCTGTTTTTT
CAWTRFRFTGELFF
>-|-|14|TRBJ2-7|TRBV9
TGTGCCAGCAGCCCCGGGAATATTGTTTACGAGCAGTACTTC
CASSPGNIVYEQYF
>-|few|14|TRBJ1-1|TRBV4-3
TGCGCCAGCAGCCCGCGCGGGGGGGAAACTGAAGCTTTCTTT
CASSPRGGETEAFF
>-|-|15|TRBJ1-2|TRBV5-1
TGCGCCAGCAGCCCCCAGGAGGGCTTCTACTATGGCTACACCTTC
CASSPQEGFYYGYTF
>TRBD1|-|10|TRBJ1-5|TRBV11-3
TGTGCCAGCCCGGGACAGGTATTACATTTT
CASPGQVLHF
>TRBD2|-|16|TRBJ2-1|TRBV2
TGTGCCAGCAGAGCAGCCCGGGGAGGGAGCTACAATGAGCAGTTCTTC
CASRAARGGSYNEQFF
>TRBD2|-|16|TRBJ2-3|TRBV5-1
TGCGCCAGCAGCTTGGGAGCGGGAGGCTCCACAGATACGCAGTATTTT
CASSLGAGGSTDTQYF
>-|-|16|TRBJ1-4|TRBV4-1
TGCGCCAGCAGCCAAGATCAACCAGGGTGGGGTGAAAAACTGTTTTTT
CASSQDQPGWGEKLFF
>-|-|16|TRBJ2-1|TRBV6-5
TGTGCCAGCAGTTCCATTGCAGGGGGGCCTTACAATGAGCAGCTCTTC
CASSSIAGGPYNEQLF
>-|-|12|TRBJ1-5|TRBV15
TGTGCCACCGGGCTGGACAATCAGCCCCAGCATTTT
CATGLDNQPQHF